Presented here are 10 T cell receptor beta chains from one specimen sequenced in a study of CD8 T cells in ankylosing spondylitis. Using its own MiXCR run on the 5' RACE reads, TCRdb lists one record per CDR3 protein. The sample lists over 130,000 distinct CDR3 sequences, approximately 48% occurring once. The specimen sequenced was synovial fluid, either unsorted or a sorted T cell fraction (not recorded which). The receptor set was obtained from a male donor with ankylosing spondylitis.

This clonotype was recorded at least ten times. This chain links TRBV7-2 with TRBJ2-7; weak D call: TRBD2 (6 bases). Trimming cost V 2 bases and J 0 bases, with 11 bases left between them. CDR1 and CDR2 from the germline V gene are SGHTA and FQGNSA. This CDR3 has 15 amino acids. The CDR3 loop is CASSLLAYFSYEQYF. DNA of the CDR3: TGTGCCAGCAGCTTACTAGCGTACTTCTCCTACGAGCAGTACTTC.

The chain couples TRBV12-3 or TRBV12-4 to TRBJ2-1; 7 nucleotides line up with TRBD1. CDR3 length: 15 residues. After removal of 6 bases from V and 9 bases from J, the junction contained 14 bases not matched to a gene. CDR3 sequence reads: CASSPTDRVRGEQFF. As DNA, the CDR3 is TGTGCCAGCAGCCCCACCGACAGGGTACGGGGTGAGCAGTTCTTC.

This clonotype was counted only a few times. This chain connects TRBV4-1 to TRBJ1-5; no clear D gene. V was pared by 1 base and J by 7 bases, with 14 bases between. The CDR3 has 15 amino acids. CDR1 MGHRA and CDR2 YSYEKL come from the germline V gene. In DNA form, the CDR3 reads TGCGCCAGCAGCCAAGTAAGAGGGAGACGGCAGCCCCAGCATTTT. As protein: CASSQVRGRRQPQHF.

This clonotype was counted a few times. The genes are TRBV12-3 or TRBV12-4 and TRBJ1-5; D ambiguous. V lost 3 bases to trimming and J lost 2 bases, with 5 bases between them. The CDR3 covers 13 residues. The chain's CDR3 is CASSFGGNQPQHF. The CDR3 DNA reads TGTGCCAGCAGTTTTGGGGGCAATCAGCCCCAGCATTTT.

This chain joins TRBV2 and TRBJ1-2, with 7 bases that match TRBD1. The CDR3 contains 18 residues. V was pared by 3 bases and J by 4 bases, with 17 bases of the junction left unmatched. Germline CDR1 is SNHLY and CDR2 is FYNNEI. The DNA for the CDR3 is TGTGCCAGCAGTGATCTAAGACAGGGTGTGTCTCGGGGCTATGGCTACACCTTC. Its protein is CASSDLRQGVSRGYGYTF.

This sequence joins TRBV11-2 and TRBJ1-2; 10 bases agree with TRBD1. CDR1 and CDR2 (germline): SGHAT, FQNNGV. CDR3 length: 19 residues. Trimming cost V 5 bases and J 6 bases; bases outside gene matches: 21. CDR3 amino acids: CASSPTQKLPGQGFNGYTF. CDR3 DNA: TGTGCCAGCAGCCCCACTCAGAAATTACCGGGACAGGGGTTCAATGGCTACACCTTC.

This rearrangement joins TRBV6-1 to TRBJ1-5, with D possibly matching TRBD1 (6 bases). The length of the CDR3 is 15 residues. With 5 bases removed from V and 3 bases from J, the gap between germline ends came to 14 bases. Germline loops: CDR1 MNHNS, CDR2 SASEGT. CDR3: CASSPLGGDNQPQHF. As DNA, the CDR3 is TGTGCCAGCAGTCCCTTAGGGGGGGACAATCAGCCCCAGCATTTT.

The chain's CDR3 is CASSWPGGPYNEQFF. The CDR3 nucleotides read TGTGCCAGCAGTTGGCCAGGGGGGCCCTACAATGAGCAGTTCTTC. The genes are TRBV28 and TRBJ2-1; D is possibly TRBD1 (7 bases). Trimming shortened V by 4 bases and J by 2 bases, and 12 bases separated the two germline ends. The CDR3 totals 15 residues. In germline, CDR1 is MDHEN, CDR2 SYDVKM.

This chain links TRBV18 with TRBJ2-1; 8 nucleotides match TRBD2. Germline trimming cut 1 base from V and 10 bases from J; bases unmatched to any gene: 6. Germline V lookup: CDR1 KGHSH, CDR2 LQKENI. The CDR3 has 14 residues. CDR3: CASSPQAGGLEQFF. The CDR3 DNA reads as TGTGCCAGCTCACCACAGGCGGGAGGTCTGGAGCAGTTCTTC.

The chain employs TRBV12-3 or TRBV12-4 and TRBJ1-5, with TRBD1 matching 9 bases. This CDR3 has 15 residues. V shed 6 bases, J shed 7 bases, and the junction held 10 bases outside the gene matches. The CDR3 spells CASSNSDRGNQPQHF. The CDR3 DNA reads TGTGCCAGCAGCAACTCGGACAGGGGTAACCAGCCCCAGCATTTT.